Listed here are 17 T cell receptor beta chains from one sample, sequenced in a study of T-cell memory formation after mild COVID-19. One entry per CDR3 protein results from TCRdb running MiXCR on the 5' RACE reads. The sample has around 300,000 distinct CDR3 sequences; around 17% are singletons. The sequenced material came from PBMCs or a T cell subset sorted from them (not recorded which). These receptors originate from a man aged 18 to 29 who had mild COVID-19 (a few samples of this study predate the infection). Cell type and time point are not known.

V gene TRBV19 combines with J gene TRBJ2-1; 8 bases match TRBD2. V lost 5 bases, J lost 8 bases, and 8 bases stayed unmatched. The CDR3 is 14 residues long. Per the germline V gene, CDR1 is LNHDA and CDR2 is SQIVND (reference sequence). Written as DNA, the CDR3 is TGTGCCAGTAGTCCCCGGACTAGCACCCATGAGCAGTTCTTC. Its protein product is CASSPRTSTHEQFF. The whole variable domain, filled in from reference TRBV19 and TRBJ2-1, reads DGGITQSPKYLFRKEGQNVTLSCEQNLNHDAMYWYRQDPGQGLRLIYYSQIVNDFQKGDIAEGYSVSREKKESFPLTVTSAQKNPTAFYLCASSPRTSTHEQFFGPGTRLTVL.

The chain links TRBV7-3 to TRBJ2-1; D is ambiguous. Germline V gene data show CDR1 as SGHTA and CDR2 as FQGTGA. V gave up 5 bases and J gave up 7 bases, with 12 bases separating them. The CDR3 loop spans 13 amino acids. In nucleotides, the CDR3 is TGTGCCAGCAGCCCCGGGCCACCGAATGAGCAGTTCTTC. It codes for CASSPGPPNEQFF. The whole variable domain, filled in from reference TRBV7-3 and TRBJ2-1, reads GAGVSQTPSNKVTEKGKYVELRCDPISGHTALYWYRQSLGQGPEFLIYFQGTGAADDSGLPNDRFFAVRPEGSVSTLKIQRTERGDSAVYLCASSPGPPNEQFFGPGTRLTVL.

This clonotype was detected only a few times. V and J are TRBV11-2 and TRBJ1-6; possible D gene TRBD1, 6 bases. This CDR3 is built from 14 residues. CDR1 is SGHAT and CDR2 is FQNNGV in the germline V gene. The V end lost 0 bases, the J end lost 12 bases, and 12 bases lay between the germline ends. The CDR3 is CASSLEGASGPLHF. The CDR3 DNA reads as TGTGCCAGCAGCTTAGAGGGGGCATCGGGACCCCTCCACTTT.

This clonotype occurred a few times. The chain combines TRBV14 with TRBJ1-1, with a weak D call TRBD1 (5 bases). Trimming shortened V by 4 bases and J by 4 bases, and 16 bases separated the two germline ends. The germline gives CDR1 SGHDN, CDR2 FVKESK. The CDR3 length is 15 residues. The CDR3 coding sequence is TGTGCCAGCAGCCCCCCATGGGGGGTTCCCACTGAAGCTTTCTTT. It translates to CASSPPWGVPTEAFF.

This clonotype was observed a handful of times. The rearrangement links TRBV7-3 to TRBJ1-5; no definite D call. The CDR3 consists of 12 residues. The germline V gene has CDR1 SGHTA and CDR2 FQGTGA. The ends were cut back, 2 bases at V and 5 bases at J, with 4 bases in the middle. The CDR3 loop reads CASSLAYQPQHF. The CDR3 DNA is TGTGCCAGCAGCTTAGCCTATCAGCCCCAGCATTTT.

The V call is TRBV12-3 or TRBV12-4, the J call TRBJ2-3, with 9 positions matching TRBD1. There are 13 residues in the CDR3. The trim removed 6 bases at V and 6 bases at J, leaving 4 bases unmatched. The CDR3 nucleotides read TGTGCCAGCAGCCGACAGGGGGGGGATACGCAGTATTTT. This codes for CASSRQGGDTQYF.

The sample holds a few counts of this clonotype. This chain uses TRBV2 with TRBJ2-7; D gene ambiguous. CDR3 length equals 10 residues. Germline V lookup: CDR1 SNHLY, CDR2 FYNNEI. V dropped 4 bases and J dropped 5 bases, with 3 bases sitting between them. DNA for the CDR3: TGTGCCAGCAGTGTACACGAGCAGTACTTC. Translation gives CASSVHEQYF.

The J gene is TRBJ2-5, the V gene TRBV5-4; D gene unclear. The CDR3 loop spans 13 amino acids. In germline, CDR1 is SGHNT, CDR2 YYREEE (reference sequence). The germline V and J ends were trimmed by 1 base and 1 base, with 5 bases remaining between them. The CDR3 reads CASSLNTQETQYF. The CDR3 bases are TGTGCCAGCAGCTTGAATACCCAAGAGACCCAGTACTTC.

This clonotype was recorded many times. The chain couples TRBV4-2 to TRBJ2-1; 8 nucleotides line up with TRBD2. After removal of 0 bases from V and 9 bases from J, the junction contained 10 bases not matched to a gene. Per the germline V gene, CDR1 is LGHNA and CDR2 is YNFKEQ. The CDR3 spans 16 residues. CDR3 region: CASSQDIGGGQLEQFF. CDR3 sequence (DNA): TGTGCCAGCAGCCAAGATATCGGGGGGGGGCAACTTGAGCAGTTCTTC.

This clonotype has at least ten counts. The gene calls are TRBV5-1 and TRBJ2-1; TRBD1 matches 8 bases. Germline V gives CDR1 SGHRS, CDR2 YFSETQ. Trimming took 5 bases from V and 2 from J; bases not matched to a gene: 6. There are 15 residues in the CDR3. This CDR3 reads CASSQGALTYNEQFF. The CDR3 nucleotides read TGCGCCAGCAGTCAGGGGGCCCTAACCTACAATGAGCAGTTCTTC.

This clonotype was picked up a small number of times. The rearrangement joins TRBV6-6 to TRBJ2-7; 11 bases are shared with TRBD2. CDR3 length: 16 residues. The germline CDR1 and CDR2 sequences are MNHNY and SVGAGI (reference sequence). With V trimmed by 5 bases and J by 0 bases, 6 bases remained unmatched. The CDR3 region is CASSRTLAGGSYEQYV. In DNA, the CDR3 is TGTGCCAGCAGTCGTACTCTAGCGGGGGGCTCCTACGAGCAGTACGTC.

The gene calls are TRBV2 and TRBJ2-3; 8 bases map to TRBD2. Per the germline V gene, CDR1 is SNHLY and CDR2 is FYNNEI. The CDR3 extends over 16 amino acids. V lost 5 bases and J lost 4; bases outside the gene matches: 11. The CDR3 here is CASSPGGGTRADTQYF. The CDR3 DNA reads TGTGCCAGCAGTCCCGGGGGGGGCACGAGGGCAGATACGCAGTATTTT.

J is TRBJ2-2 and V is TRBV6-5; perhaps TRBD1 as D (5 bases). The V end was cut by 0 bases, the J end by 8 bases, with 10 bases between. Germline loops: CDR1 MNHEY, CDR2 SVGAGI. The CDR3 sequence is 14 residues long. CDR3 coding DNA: TGTGCCAGCAGTTACTCCCGTGGGGCAGGGGAGCTGTTTTTT. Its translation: CASSYSRGAGELFF.

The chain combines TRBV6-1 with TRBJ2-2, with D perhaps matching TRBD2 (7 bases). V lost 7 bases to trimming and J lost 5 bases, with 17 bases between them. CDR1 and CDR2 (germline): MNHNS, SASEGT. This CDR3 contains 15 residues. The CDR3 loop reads CASTKTGGGTGELFF. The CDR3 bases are TGTGCCAGCACCAAGACGGGGGGCGGAACCGGGGAGCTGTTTTTT.

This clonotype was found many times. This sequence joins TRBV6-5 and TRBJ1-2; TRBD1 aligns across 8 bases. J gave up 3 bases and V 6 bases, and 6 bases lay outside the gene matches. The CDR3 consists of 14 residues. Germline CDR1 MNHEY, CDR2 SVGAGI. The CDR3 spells CASSLRGPDYGYTF. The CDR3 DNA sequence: TGTGCCAGCAGCCTCAGGGGGCCGGACTATGGCTACACCTTC.

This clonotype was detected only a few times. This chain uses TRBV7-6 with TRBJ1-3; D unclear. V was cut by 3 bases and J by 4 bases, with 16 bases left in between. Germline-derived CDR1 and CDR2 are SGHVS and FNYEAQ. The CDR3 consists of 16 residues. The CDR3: CASSFGSNLGGNTIYF. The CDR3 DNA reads TGTGCCAGCAGCTTCGGGTCAAACTTGGGAGGAAACACCATATATTTT.

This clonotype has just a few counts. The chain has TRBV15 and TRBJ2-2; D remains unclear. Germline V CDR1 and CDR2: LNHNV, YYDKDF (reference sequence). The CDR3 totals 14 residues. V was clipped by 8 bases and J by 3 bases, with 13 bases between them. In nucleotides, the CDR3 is TGTGCCACCTCCTTAAAGTCGGACACCGGGGAGCTGTTTTTT. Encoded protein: CATSLKSDTGELFF.